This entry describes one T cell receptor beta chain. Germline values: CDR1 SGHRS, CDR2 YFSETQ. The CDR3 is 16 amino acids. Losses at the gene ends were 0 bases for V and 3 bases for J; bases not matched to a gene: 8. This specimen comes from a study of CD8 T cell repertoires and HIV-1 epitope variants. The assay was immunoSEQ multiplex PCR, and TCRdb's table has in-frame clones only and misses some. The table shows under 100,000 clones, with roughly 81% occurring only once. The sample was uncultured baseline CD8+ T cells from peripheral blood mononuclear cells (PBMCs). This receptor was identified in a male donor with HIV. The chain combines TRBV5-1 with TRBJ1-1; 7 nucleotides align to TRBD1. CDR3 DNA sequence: TGCGCCAGCAGCTTGGCCCAGGGGGGCAGGGACACTGAAGCTTTCTTT. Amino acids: CASSLAQGGRDTEAFF.